This entry features one TCR beta chain sequence. Its target antigen remains unknown. The input lacks base qualities; no much larger clone sits a single base away. The data were taken from a study of cytomegalovirus exposure and HLA in healthy donors (dated by TCRdb to about 2017). Context from the whole study: An earlier analysis of under 600 of the donors reported 276 Gb of sequence data and 117 million unique TCR beta sequences from 150 million to 200 million T cells. Around 320 gigabases of sequencing data and 70 million to 85 million unique TCR sequences were included in an early release covering under 650 HLA-typed donors. Of the roughly 410 genotyped donors, over 80% were placed in the genetic ancestry cluster associated with self-reported Caucasian donors. The study aimed to test whether signatures of past pathogen exposure could be identified by cataloging public T cell receptors. The T cell repertoires of under 700 subjects were profiled by immunosequencing and related to cytomegalovirus serostatus. Besides the first cohort of roughly 660 subjects, a separate validation cohort made up of around 120 different subjects was used. To predict cytomegalovirus infection status, the study combined high-throughput TCR immunosequencing, statistical association of individual TCRs with disease status, and machine learning. To study patterns of TCR occurrence, a later analysis re-analyzed previously published TCR beta repertoires from under 750 donors and added high-resolution HLA genotyping. Rather than drawing on any new phenotypic data, the later analysis identified candidate immune exposures from TCR beta sequences and the way those sequences occurred across donors. An earlier analysis of nearly 600 of the donors applied high-throughput TCR beta sequencing to assess whether each TCR beta V gene segment acted as functional or pseudogenic. Donor age, sex, ethnicity and CMV serostatus were compiled alongside the repertoire data. In a later genetic analysis, genome-wide SNP genotypes for about three fifths of the roughly 670 donors were used, and that subset was treated as a discovery cohort. Every discovery cohort repertoire had been produced on one sequencing platform. HLA typing included class I and class II loci at four-digit resolution. Typing coverage varied by locus: roughly 629-640 donors for A, B, C, DRB1 and DQB1; roughly 560 for DQA1; approximately 610 for DPA1; roughly 450 for DPB1. Because of strong linkage in the cohort, five DR-DQ haplotypes were treated as single units for association and clustering. On average, roughly 250,000 unique TCR beta nucleotide sequences were sequenced per donor among some 420 genotyped donors of the cohort, with about 19% of those sequences being non-productive.

The library relied on the immunoSEQ multiplex PCR assay. The multiplex PCR relied on a mix of 60 forward primers for TCR Vbeta segments and 13 reverse primers for TCR Jbeta segments. Amplification of the CDR3 region of rearranged TCR beta genes was performed with a multiplex PCR assay on genomic DNA. Amplified TCR beta libraries were sequenced as 87-base-pair reads on the Illumina HiSeq System. Processing in the source paper ran as follows. Across the 640 or so repertoires, a later analysis counted approximately 75 million unique TCR beta chains, around 10 million of which were shared by at least two donors. To remove PCR and sequencing errors, raw reads were error-corrected and collapsed into unique sequences using a nearest-neighbor algorithm that merged closely related sequences. Alignment of CDR3 sequences to IMGT reference sequences was used to assign V, D and J gene segments. For a sequence to be retained, at least a six-nucleotide match to both a V gene segment and a J gene segment was required. A rearrangement was called productive if the CDR3 had no stop codons and remained in frame with V and J, and every other rearrangement was called non-productive. CDR3 was defined according to IMGT convention as the region running from the second conserved V-encoded cysteine to the conserved J-encoded phenylalanine. Sequences without an unambiguous match to a single V gene segment were excluded from the earlier analysis of about 630 of the donors. An earlier analysis of 450 to 650 of the donors called V segments functional above 56.7% productive rearrangements and segregating when the between-donor standard deviation exceeded 5%. To diagnose cytomegalovirus status from the catalog of TCR beta chain sequences, a statistical classification framework was built. A later analysis assigned V and J genes by comparing TCR nucleotide sequences with IMGT/GENE-DB human TR gene sequences. Using the TCRdist pipeline, a later analysis assigned CDR3 sequences along with most-parsimonious VDJ recombination scenarios. In a later analysis, every TCR beta chain was defined by the combination of its CDR3 amino acid sequence and its V-gene family, and reads without a unique V-gene family were dropped. In a later analysis, fewer than 600 highly shared, low-generation-probability nucleotide sequences were removed to address suspected cross-contamination and a sequencing artifact. For each public chain, a later analysis derived a clonal expansion index from normalized ranks of inferred template counts within each repertoire. Generation probabilities in a later analysis came from a VDJ recombination model fitted to out-of-frame rearrangements, and those results were checked against IGoR. Hypergeometric tests were used in a later analysis to score TCR-TCR, TCR-HLA and TCR-CMV co-occurrence, with a repertoire-size bias correction applied to the TCR pairs. To estimate false discovery rates, a later analysis permuted the HLA or CMV assignments 20 times. A later analysis grouped co-occurring TCRs with DBSCAN, adding TCRdist sequence similarity when clustering within HLA-allele-positive subsets. Repertoires with fewer than 30,000 or more than 120,000 public chains, plus five repertoires with anomalous nucleotide sharing, were excluded from co-occurrence clustering. TCRdb took this table from immuneACCESS and kept in-frame rearrangements with V and J called. Such tables lack part of the clones; where checked against another copy, unresolved V genes explain under half of the gap, and the rest is unexplained. V, J and clone size are those of that table, while D and trimming were read from the DNA. The table for this sample lists about 90,000 clones; about 81% of them were counted only once. About 2.1% of the sample is taken by the ten largest.

The cohort consisted of 600 or so healthy bone marrow donors. Cohort members were all nominally healthy when sampled, although unrecorded immune exposures were likely present. The donor was CMV seronegative and was included in the group of hundreds of seronegative cohort members. Every donor gave a peripheral blood sample, and the peripheral blood mononuclear cells from that sample were used for TCR beta sequencing. The Qiagen DNeasy Blood Extraction Kit was used to extract genomic DNA from the blood cell samples. Trimming costs V 4 bases and J 3 bases, and their ends lie 7 bases apart. From its cysteine to its phenylalanine, the CDR3 spans 13 amino acids. Here the CDR3 DNA is all that survives: 39 bases in frame from base 1. CDR1 and CDR2, looked up from the germline V gene (reference sequence), are WNHNN and SYGVQD. Study-wide findings and limitations: In a later analysis, most CMV-associated TCR beta chains were found to appear HLA-restricted, with HLA associations seemingly driven largely by CMV exposure. Because counts were too low, fewer than 20 rarely observed V segments, including chromosome 9 orphons, were excluded from the earlier analysis of some 590 of the donors. A further reported finding was that TCR beta sequences accurately predicted the HLA-A and HLA-B alleles for most subjects in the first cohort. Some IMGT-functional V segments, including TRBV6-2 and TRBV6-3, could not be distinguished by the 87-base-pair reads and were therefore excluded. In an earlier analysis of roughly 560 of the donors, most TCR beta V segments were observed in productive rearrangements about 87% or about 30% of the time, broadly matching IMGT annotations. Strong co-occurrence of HLA alleles, especially DR and DQ, made assigning TCR associations to individual alleles difficult. Roughly uniform sequencing depth across donors was assumed in presence/absence analyses, although this assumption may not hold. Most TCR sequences were seen in very few donors, while some public TCRs were found in many individuals. It was suggested by the authors that the approach could potentially be generalized to other disease states and immunological phenotypes. In a later analysis, the rate of TCR association differed among HLA loci, with DRB1 alleles having the most associated TCRs and HLA-C alleles having the fewest. Three of the identified cytomegalovirus-associated TCR beta chains were confirmed in vitro to be specific for cytomegalovirus antigens. Only TCR beta chains were sequenced in this cohort, and the absence of alpha or paired-chain data limited detectable features. In a later analysis, several top co-occurrence clusters were reported to appear linked to parvovirus B19, influenza, CMV and Epstein-Barr virus. Linkage disequilibrium might explain the correlated functional status among segregating V segments, but an unknown experimental factor could not be excluded. Immune exposure information for the cohort was limited to CMV serostatus. A cluster of highly shared sequence variants was judged likely to represent a technical artifact of the sequencing pipeline. The study listed 164 TCR beta chains as associated with cytomegalovirus. The classifier was reported to diagnose cytomegalovirus status with high specificity and sensitivity in both the original and validation cohorts. A later genetic analysis reported fewer N-insertions in productive TCRs among donors in an Asian-associated ancestry cluster than the roughly 620-donor mean. HLA typing was unavailable for some donors at each locus, so association tests used only the typed subset. In a later analysis, some 18,000 TCR beta sequences were associated with specific HLA alleles at a false discovery rate of 0.05. An association between a missense DCLRE1C variant and V-gene and J-gene trimming of TCR beta chains was found in a later genetic analysis and replicated in an independent cohort. Compared with equally common non-associated chains, HLA-associated TCR beta chains in a later analysis were more clonally expanded and had lower generation probabilities.

The sequence was collected from a man aged 18 to 35 in good health and CMV-seronegative. This chain is built from TRBV10-1 and TRBJ1-3, with no reliable assignment of the D segment. Material for sequencing was PBMCs. CDR3 loop: CASSGRGGNTIYF. The sequenced DNA: TGCGCCAGCAGTGGACGAGGTGGAAACACCATATATTTT.